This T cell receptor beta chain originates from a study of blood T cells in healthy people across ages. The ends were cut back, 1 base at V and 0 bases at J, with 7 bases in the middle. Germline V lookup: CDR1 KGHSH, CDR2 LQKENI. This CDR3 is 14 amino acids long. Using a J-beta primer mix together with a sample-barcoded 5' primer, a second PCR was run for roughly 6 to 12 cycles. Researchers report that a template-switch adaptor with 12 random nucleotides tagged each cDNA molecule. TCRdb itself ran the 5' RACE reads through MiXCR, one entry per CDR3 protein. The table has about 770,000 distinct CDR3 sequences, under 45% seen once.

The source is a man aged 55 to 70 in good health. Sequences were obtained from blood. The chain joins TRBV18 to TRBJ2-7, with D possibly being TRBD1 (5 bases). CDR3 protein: CASSPRQNSYEQYF. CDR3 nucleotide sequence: TGTGCCAGCTCACCACGACAGAACTCCTACGAGCAGTACTTC. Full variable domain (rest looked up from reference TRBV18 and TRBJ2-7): NAGVMQNPRHLVRRRGQEARLRCSPMKGHSHVYWYRQLPEEGLKFMVYLQKENIIDESGMPKERFSAEFPKEGPSILRIQQVVRGDSAAYFCASSPRQNSYEQYFGPGTRLTVT.